This passage covers 6 T cell receptor beta chains from one sample sequenced in a study of T-cell memory formation after mild COVID-19. TCRdb independently ran MiXCR on the 5' RACE reads; one entry per CDR3 protein. The sample lists 580,000 or so distinct CDR3 sequences, about 18% occurring once. The sequencing sample was made of PBMCs or a T cell subset sorted from them (not recorded which). The receptors were sampled from an adult woman who had mild COVID-19 (a few samples of this study predate the infection). Cell type and time point are not known.

This clonotype was counted only a few times. The chain uses TRBV10-3 and TRBJ2-3; D tentatively reads TRBD1 or TRBD2 (6 bases each). The CDR3 runs 16 residues. CDR1 is ENHRY, CDR2 SYGVKD, per germline. Trimming removed 1 base from V and 2 bases from J, with 13 bases in between. The CDR3 sequence is CAISEFEGGDTDTQYF. For the CDR3, the DNA is TGTGCCATCAGTGAGTTTGAGGGGGGCGACACAGATACGCAGTATTTT.

The chain couples TRBV19 to TRBJ2-1, with 12 positions matching TRBD2. The J segment lost 0 bases and the V segment lost 5 bases, leaving 11 bases of the junction unmatched. The CDR3 loop spans 19 amino acids. Germline V CDR1 and CDR2: LNHDA, SQIVND (reference sequence). Written as DNA, the CDR3 is TGTGCCAGTAGTGCCCGACTAGCGGGAGCGCGGAGCTCCTACAATGAGCAGTTCTTC. This gives the protein CASSARLAGARSSYNEQFF.

The chain combines TRBV6-6 with TRBJ2-5; tentative D call: TRBD1 (5 bases). CDR3 length: 13 amino acids. The V end lost 5 bases, the J end lost 2 bases, and 9 bases lay between the germline ends. Germline V gene sequence: CDR1 MNHNY, CDR2 SVGAGI (reference sequence). CDR3 region: CASSTGWQETQYF. CDR3 nucleotides: TGTGCCAGCAGTACAGGTTGGCAAGAGACCCAGTACTTC.

This clonotype was picked up a small number of times. The chain joins TRBV3-1 to TRBJ1-2; D call uncertain. The CDR3 is 14 residues long. The V and J ends lost 1 base and 4 bases respectively, with 10 bases between them. Germline loops: CDR1 LGHDT, CDR2 YNNKEL (reference sequence). The CDR3 DNA reads as TGTGCCAGCAGCCAAGGAACGGGATCCTATGGCTACACCTTC. This translates into CASSQGTGSYGYTF.

The table lists this clonotype with a few counts. The chain links TRBV20-1 to TRBJ1-2; no firm D call. This CDR3 is 15 amino acids long. V lost 2 bases and J lost 1, with 14 bases in between. The germline V gene encodes CDR1 DFQATT and CDR2 SNEGSKA (reference sequence). The CDR3 DNA reads TGCAGTGCTAGACGGCCGGGATCACATAACTATGGCTACACCTTC. This gives the protein CSARRPGSHNYGYTF.

This clonotype was picked up a small number of times. The chain is built from TRBV7-8 and TRBJ1-2; D is perhaps TRBD1 (5 bases). Trimming cost V 5 bases and J 8 bases, with 12 bases left between them. This CDR3 has 12 residues. CDR1 is SGHVS, CDR2 FQNEAQ, per germline. This CDR3 reads CASSPTGPGYTF. In DNA, the CDR3 is TGTGCCAGCAGCCCTACGGGGCCCGGCTACACCTTC. The full variable domain, rest sourced from reference TRBV7-8 and TRBJ1-2, is GAGVSQSPRYKVAKRGQDVALRCDPISGHVSLFWYQQALGQGPEFLTYFQNEAQLDKSGLPSDRFFAERPEGSVSTLKIQRTQQEDSAVYLCASSPTGPGYTFGSGTRLTVV.